The TCR beta chain described here comes from a study of blood T cells in healthy people across ages. Across the study: The template switching approach captured approximately one barcoded beta molecule for every two T cells. General study findings and limits: Across the age range, TCR beta diversity per million T cells fell in a roughly linear way. In long-lived donors, naive CD4+ cell counts and diversity exceeded those of aged donors. TCR beta diversity was tightly associated with the proportion of naive T cells.

This clonotype has more than one count but fewer than ten. Its specificity is unknown. V was cut by 5 bases and J by 1 base, with 11 bases left in between. Germline CDR1 is SEHNR and CDR2 is FQNEAQ (reference sequence). CDR3 length equals 14 residues. Next came a second PCR, run for about 6 to 11 cycles, which used a sample-barcoded 5' primer along with a J-beta primer mix. From the 5' RACE reads, TCRdb called clonotypes with MiXCR, one entry per CDR3 protein. The sample has some 1.4 million distinct CDR3 sequences, 42% seen once. The clonotype comes from a woman under 30 in good health. Sequencing was done on a sample of blood. The chain recombines TRBV7-9 with TRBJ1-1; D may be TRBD1 (6 bases). CDR3 nucleotides: TGTGCCAGCAGCCGACAGGCTACGAACACTGAAGCTTTCTTT. This codes for CASSRQATNTEAFF.